This entry lists 21 T cell receptor beta chains sequenced from one sample in a study of shared clonotypes between healthy human individuals. Some clones are missing from TCRdb's copy, which holds only in-frame ones; the method was immunoSEQ multiplex PCR. The sample includes about 380,000 clones, 96% of them seen just once. Sequenced sample: memory CD8+ T cells sorted from blood. Indicated subset: CD45RO+ cells pooled with CCR7-negative TemRA cells. The receptors come from a man younger than 45 in good health.

This rearrangement joins TRBV19 to TRBJ2-7; the match to TRBD2 covers 7 bases. Looked up from germline, CDR1 is LNHDA and CDR2 is SQIVND (reference sequence). With 5 bases clipped from V and 1 base from J, the junction kept 5 bases outside the gene matches. The length of the CDR3 is 14 residues. CDR3 DNA: TGTGCCAGTAGTCGGGCGGGAGCTTCCTACGAGCAGTACTTC. Encoded protein: CASSRAGASYEQYF.

This chain connects TRBV30 to TRBJ2-5, with 8 bases aligning to TRBD2. The CDR3 consists of 16 residues. The germline gives CDR1 GTSNPN, CDR2 SVGIG (reference sequence). J gave up 1 base and V 2 bases, and 9 bases lay outside the gene matches. Here the CDR3 reads CAWSPRRTSPQETQYF. CDR3 nucleotides: TGTGCCTGGAGTCCACGAAGGACTAGCCCCCAAGAGACCCAGTACTTC.

V is TRBV9 and J is TRBJ2-3; possible D gene TRBD2, 6 bases. Deletions cut 2 bases from V and 4 bases from J, with 14 bases between. From germline, CDR1 is SGDLS and CDR2 YYNGEE. The CDR3 runs 15 residues. CDR3 sequence (DNA): TGTGCCAGCAGCGTTCGGGCGTGGGGGGCAGATACGCAGTATTTT. Translated, it gives CASSVRAWGADTQYF. Based on the CDR3 plus reference TRBV9 and TRBJ2-3, the full variable domain is DSGVTQTPKHLITATGQRVTLRCSPRSGDLSVYWYQQSLDQGLQFLIQYYNGEERAKGNILERFSAQQFPDLHSELNLSSLELGDSALYFCASSVRAWGADTQYFGPGTRLTVL.

The V call is TRBV9, the J call TRBJ2-5; no definite D call. The CDR3 totals 13 residues. Trimming stripped 1 base from V and 1 base from J, with 5 bases between. CDR1 and CDR2 from the germline V gene are SGDLS and YYNGEE. Written as DNA, the CDR3 is TGTGCCAGCAGCGTATCCACCCAAGAGACCCAGTACTTC. It translates to CASSVSTQETQYF.

V and J are TRBV19 and TRBJ2-3; D possibly corresponds to TRBD2 (5 bases). From germline, CDR1 is LNHDA and CDR2 SQIVND (reference sequence). The V gene lost 3 bases and the J gene lost 0 bases, with 10 bases spanning the gap. This CDR3 has 15 residues. The DNA for the CDR3 is TGTGCCAGTAGTATTATGCGCGGGAGCACAGATACGCAGTATTTT. As protein: CASSIMRGSTDTQYF.

V is TRBV9 and J is TRBJ2-7; D uncertain. V was cut by 0 bases and J by 2 bases, with 9 bases left in between. The CDR3 consists of 14 residues. From germline, CDR1 is SGDLS and CDR2 YYNGEE. Written as DNA, the CDR3 is TGTGCCAGCAGCGTAGGCGACCAAGCCTACGAGCAGTACTTC. Encoded protein: CASSVGDQAYEQYF.

The chain recombines TRBV18 with TRBJ1-2; D may be TRBD1 (5 bases). The germline V and J ends were trimmed by 3 bases and 2 bases, with 10 bases remaining between them. The CDR3 consists of 14 residues. In germline, CDR1 is KGHSH, CDR2 LQKENI. CDR3: CASSPGAVNYGYTF. The CDR3 DNA follows: TGTGCCAGCTCACCTGGGGCGGTGAACTATGGCTACACCTTC.

As DNA, the CDR3 is TGTGCCAGTAATCCCAGGGGGACTGAAAAACTGTTTTTT. It translates to CASNPRGTEKLFF. V gene TRBV19 combines with J gene TRBJ1-4; 7 bases align to TRBD1. CDR3 size: 13 residues. Germline CDR1 is LNHDA and CDR2 is SQIVND (reference sequence). Unmatched junction bases numbered 6, after V lost 7 bases and J lost 7 bases.

The chain uses TRBV2 and TRBJ1-2, with D maybe TRBD1 (5 bases). The CDR3 has 12 residues. Germline loops: CDR1 SNHLY, CDR2 FYNNEI. V gave up 7 bases and J gave up 6 bases, with 12 bases separating them. In DNA form, the CDR3 reads TGTGCCAGCACCGGGACCAAGGATGGCTACACCTTC. It yields the protein CASTGTKDGYTF.

The DNA for the CDR3 is TGCGCCAGCAGCCAAGATAGGGGAACAGGGGGCGAGCTGTTTTTT. This encodes CASSQDRGTGGELFF. The rearrangement links TRBV4-1 to TRBJ2-2; 9 bases map to TRBD1. CDR3 length: 15 residues. The germline V gene encodes CDR1 MGHRA and CDR2 YSYEKL. V lost 0 bases and J lost 11; bases outside the gene matches: 7.

The chain employs TRBV5-1 and TRBJ1-3, with D unresolved. V dropped 5 bases and J dropped 8 bases, with 11 bases sitting between them. Germline assignment: CDR1 SGHRS and CDR2 YFSETQ. The CDR3 runs to 12 residues. The CDR3, as DNA: TGCGCCAGCAGTCGTCTAGGAGACACCATATATTTT. It yields the protein CASSRLGDTIYF.

The CDR3 nucleotides read TGCGCCAGCAGCTTGATAGGCGGGAGGGCCTGGGTTGAGCAGTTCTTC. This translates into CASSLIGGRAWVEQFF. J is TRBJ2-1 and V is TRBV5-1; 9 bases fit TRBD2. The CDR3 covers 16 residues. The V segment lost 1 base and the J segment 9 bases; nucleotides outside the gene matches: 11. Germline V gives CDR1 SGHRS, CDR2 YFSETQ.

The genes are TRBV6-1 and TRBJ1-5; D not resolved. The CDR3 consists of 14 residues. Germline CDR1 and CDR2: MNHNS and SASEGT. Deletions cut 3 bases from V and 0 bases from J, with 6 bases between. The DNA for the CDR3 is TGTGCCAGCAGTGACAAATATAGCAATCAGCCCCAGCATTTT. Translated: CASSDKYSNQPQHF.

The J gene is TRBJ2-5, the V gene TRBV30, with 7 bases that match TRBD1. Germline trimming cut 0 bases from V and 4 bases from J; bases unmatched to any gene: 8. Germline V lookup: CDR1 GTSNPN, CDR2 SVGIG (reference sequence). The CDR3 is 15 residues long. CDR3 residues: CAWSVRVRGSETQYF. DNA of the CDR3: TGTGCCTGGAGTGTAAGGGTCAGGGGGTCAGAGACCCAGTACTTC.

The chain joins TRBV7-9 to TRBJ2-7; D gene unclear. CDR1 SEHNR and CDR2 FQNEAQ come from the germline V gene (reference sequence). The CDR3 length is 14 residues. V gave up 4 bases and J gave up 1 base, with 11 bases separating them. The CDR3 spells CASSSETDSYEQYF. DNA of the CDR3: TGTGCCAGCAGCTCGGAGACGGATTCCTACGAGCAGTACTTC.

V and J are TRBV19 and TRBJ1-2, with D tentatively TRBD1 (6 bases). V lost 3 bases, J lost 5 bases, and 7 bases lay in between. The germline V gene encodes CDR1 LNHDA and CDR2 SQIVND (reference sequence). The CDR3 covers 12 residues. CDR3 sequence: CASSIQGYGYTF. The CDR3 coding sequence is TGTGCCAGTAGTATCCAGGGGTATGGCTACACCTTC.

The CDR3, as DNA: TGTGCCAGCGGACACTCCTACAATGAGCAGTTCTTC. Protein sequence: CASGHSYNEQFF. The genes are TRBV5-5 and TRBJ2-1; tentatively, D is TRBD1 (5 bases). The CDR3 is made up of 12 amino acids. CDR1 and CDR2 from the germline V gene are SGHKS and YYEKEE (reference sequence). V lost 7 bases, J lost 0 bases, and 5 bases lay in between.

V is TRBV25-1 and J is TRBJ2-1; 11 bases align to TRBD2. The CDR3 runs to 14 residues. The V and J ends lost 6 bases and 8 bases, in that order; junction bases with no gene match: 6. From germline, CDR1 is MGHDK and CDR2 SYGVNS. In nucleotides, the CDR3 is TGTGCCAGCAGCTTACTAGCGGGAGAGGATGAGCAGTTCTTC. Encoded protein: CASSLLAGEDEQFF.

The V gene is TRBV7-9, the J gene TRBJ2-7, with D possibly being TRBD1 or TRBD2 (6 bases each). This CDR3 region has 13 residues. Between the trimmed V and J ends, which lost 5 bases and 2 bases, there was a span of 10 bases. Germline values: CDR1 SEHNR, CDR2 FQNEAQ (reference sequence). Written as DNA, the CDR3 is TGTGCCAGCAGCGGGGGGCCGGCCTACGAGCAGTACTTC. Its translation is CASSGGPAYEQYF.

The CDR3 DNA reads TGTGCCAGCAGCCAAGGGAGAGGGGTCCTCAAAGAGACCCAGTACTTC. Protein: CASSQGRGVLKETQYF. The chain links TRBV14 to TRBJ2-5, with D possibly being TRBD1 or TRBD2 (5 bases each). The germline V gene has CDR1 SGHDN and CDR2 FVKESK. This CDR3 is built from 16 residues. V was shortened by 1 base and J by 3 bases, with 15 bases between the two germline ends.

The chain has TRBV4-1 and TRBJ2-7; 13 nucleotides match TRBD2. The V gene's germline CDR1 is MGHRA and CDR2 YSYEKL. This CDR3 spans 16 amino acids. V dropped 1 base and J dropped 1; count of bases not matched to a gene: 1. This CDR3 reads CASSQGLAGGSYEQYF. Written as DNA, the CDR3 is TGCGCCAGCAGCCAAGGACTAGCGGGAGGTTCCTACGAGCAGTACTTC.